These 6 T cell receptor beta chains were all obtained from the same sample, sequenced in a study of radiation and T cells in renal cell carcinoma (dated by TCRdb to the early 2020s). In light of the paper, this sample's time point label describes: blood 4 weeks post-SBRT, at nephrectomy. The sample's treatment or condition label is to be understood as: 15 Gy SBRT to primary tumor, nephrectomy 4 weeks later. The library was obtained by the immunoSEQ multiplex PCR assay. TCRdb re-hosts the immuneACCESS table, in-frame sequences only. Its copies lack some clones; in the studies checked, an unresolved V gene accounts for under half of them, and the cause for the rest is not known. Within this sample are some 43,000 clones, with roughly 82% of them counted one time only. Of the sample, less than 35% falls within the top ten clones. This material consisted of blood, taken from a patient whose treatment included radiotherapy and nephrectomy. All receptors come from a woman aged 65 to 85 with renal cell carcinoma.

This chain joins TRBV5-1 and TRBJ2-1, with TRBD1 matching over 7 bases. Trimming at V came to 4 bases and at J to 4 bases, leaving 8 bases not matched to a gene. Germline CDR1 and CDR2: SGHRS and YFSETQ. The CDR3 has 15 amino acids. The DNA of the CDR3 is TGCGCCAGCAGCCGAGACAGGGTCCTATACAATGAGCAGTTCTTC. This gives the protein CASSRDRVLYNEQFF.

This clone was counted once. CDR3 nucleotides: TGTGCCAGCAGCCACCCCCTCGACTACGAGCAGTACTTC. It codes for CASSHPLDYEQYF. This chain uses TRBV7-9 with TRBJ2-7; no clear D gene. CDR1 is SEHNR and CDR2 is FQNEAQ in the germline V gene (reference sequence). Trimming left V 5 bases short and J 3 bases short, with 11 bases between. This CDR3 spans 13 amino acids.

J is TRBJ1-1 and V is TRBV5-1; possible D gene TRBD1, 6 bases. The CDR3 is 15 residues long. Germline V CDR1 and CDR2: SGHRS, YFSETQ. Trimming stripped 4 bases from V and 5 bases from J, with 18 bases between. In nucleotides, the CDR3 is TGCGCCAGCAGCCTGGATTGGGGGGCAGGGACTGAAGCTTTCTTT. Translating it yields CASSLDWGAGTEAFF.

The chain has TRBV18 and TRBJ1-1; maybe TRBD1 (6 bases). With 1 base removed from V and 1 base from J, the gap between germline ends came to 7 bases. The CDR3 consists of 14 residues. The germline V gene has CDR1 KGHSH and CDR2 LQKENI. CDR3 in amino acids: CASSPQTGNTEAFF. CDR3 nucleotides: TGTGCCAGCTCACCACAGACAGGGAACACTGAAGCTTTCTTT.

This rearrangement joins TRBV10-3 to TRBJ2-5; D is undetermined. Germline values: CDR1 ENHRY, CDR2 SYGVKD. The CDR3 consists of 13 residues. V was cut by 0 bases and J by 5 bases, with 7 bases left in between. The CDR3 nucleotides are TGTGCCATCAGTGAGTCGCGGCCGGAGACCCAGTACTTC. This encodes CAISESRPETQYF.

This chain links TRBV2 with TRBJ2-7; D remains unclear. Trimming removed 7 bases from V and 6 bases from J, with 13 bases in between. CDR1 SNHLY and CDR2 FYNNEI come from the germline V gene. This CDR3 region has 12 residues. CDR3 coding DNA: TGTGCCAGCACCGATTCACTCGGCGAGCAGTACTTC. This translates into CASTDSLGEQYF.